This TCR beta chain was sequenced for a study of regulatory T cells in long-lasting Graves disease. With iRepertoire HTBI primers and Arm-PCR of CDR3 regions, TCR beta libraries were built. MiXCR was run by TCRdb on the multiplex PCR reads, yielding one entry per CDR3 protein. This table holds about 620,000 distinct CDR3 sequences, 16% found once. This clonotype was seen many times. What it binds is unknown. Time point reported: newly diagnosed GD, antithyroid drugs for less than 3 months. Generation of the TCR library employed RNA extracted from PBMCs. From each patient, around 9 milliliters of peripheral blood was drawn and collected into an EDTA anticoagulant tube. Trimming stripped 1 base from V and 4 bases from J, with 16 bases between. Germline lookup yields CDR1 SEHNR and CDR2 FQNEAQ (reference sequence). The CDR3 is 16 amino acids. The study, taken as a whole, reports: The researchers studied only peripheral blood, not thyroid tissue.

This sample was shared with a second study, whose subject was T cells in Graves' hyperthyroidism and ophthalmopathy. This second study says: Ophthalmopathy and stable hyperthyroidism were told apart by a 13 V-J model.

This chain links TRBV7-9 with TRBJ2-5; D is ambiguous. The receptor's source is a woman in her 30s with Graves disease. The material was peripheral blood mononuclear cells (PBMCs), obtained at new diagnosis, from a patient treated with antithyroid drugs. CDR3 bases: TGTGCCAGCAGCTTAGGTGACATCCTGGCAGTAGAGACCCAGTACTTC. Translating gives CASSLGDILAVETQYF. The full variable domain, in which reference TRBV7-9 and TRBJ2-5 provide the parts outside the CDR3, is DTGVSQNPRHKITKRGQNVTFRCDPISEHNRLYWYRQTLGQGPEFLTYFQNEAQLEKSRLLSDRFSAERPKGSFSTLEIQRTEQGDSAMYLCASSLGDILAVETQYFGPGTRLLVL.